This T cell receptor beta chain emerged from a study of CD8 T cells in Susac syndrome. The CDR3 has 14 amino acids. The germline CDR1 and CDR2 sequences are DFQATT and SNEGSKA (reference sequence). Trimming took 3 bases from V and 4 from J, leaving 15 bases between them. Random hexamers were used to reverse transcribe an amount of roughly 0.45 to 1 ug RNA. Each CDR3 protein is one row after TCRdb ran MiXCR on the immunoSEQ multiplex PCR reads. The table shows about 190,000 distinct CDR3 sequences, with approximately 94% occurring only once. Sample: CD4+ T cells from PBMCs. This chain joins TRBV20-1 and TRBJ2-5; possibly TRBD2 for D (5 bases). The sequence came from a human donor with Susac syndrome. The CDR3 is CSASVVGVGETQYF. In nucleotides, the CDR3 is TGCAGTGCTAGTGTCGTCGGGGTCGGAGAGACCCAGTACTTC.